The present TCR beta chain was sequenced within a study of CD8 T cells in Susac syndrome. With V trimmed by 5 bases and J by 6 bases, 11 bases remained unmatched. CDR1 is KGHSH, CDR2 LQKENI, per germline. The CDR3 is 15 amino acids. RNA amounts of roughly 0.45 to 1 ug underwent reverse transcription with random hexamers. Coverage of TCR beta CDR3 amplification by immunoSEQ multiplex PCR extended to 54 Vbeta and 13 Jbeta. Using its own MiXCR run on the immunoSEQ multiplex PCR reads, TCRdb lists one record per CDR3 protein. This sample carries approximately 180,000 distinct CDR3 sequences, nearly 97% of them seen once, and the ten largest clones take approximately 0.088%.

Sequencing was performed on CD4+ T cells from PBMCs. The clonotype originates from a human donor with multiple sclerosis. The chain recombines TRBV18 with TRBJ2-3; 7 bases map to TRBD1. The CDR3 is CASSARQGGKDTQYF. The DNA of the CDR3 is TGTGCCAGCTCAGCTAGACAGGGTGGCAAGGATACGCAGTATTTT.